These 10 T cell receptor beta chains were sequenced from one sample in a study of blood T cell repertoires in COVID-19 (TCRdb year 2020). Receptor libraries were prepared by the immunoSEQ multiplex PCR assay. TCRdb carries this immuneACCESS record with in-frame sequences only. Its versions omit some clonotypes, under half of them owing to an unresolved V gene in the studies checked, with the rest unexplained. The sample data list around 21,000 clones, and around 89% of these were observed just once. The ten largest clones capture more than 20% of the sample. Sequenced sample: peripheral blood. The receptors shown here come from a human donor with active COVID-19. The donor label of this sample is uncertain.

V usage is TRBV13 and J usage is TRBJ2-7; D is perhaps TRBD1 (6 bases). Trimming left V 3 bases short and J 4 bases short, with 13 bases between. CDR1 and CDR2 from the germline V gene are PRHDT and FYEKMQ (reference sequence). The CDR3 is made up of 14 amino acids. CDR3 coding DNA: TGTGCCAGCAGCTTGGGGGTGGGGGCATACGAGCAGTACTTC. This translates into CASSLGVGAYEQYF.

The chain couples TRBV6-1 to TRBJ1-1; D not resolved. This CDR3 contains 11 residues. V lost 3 bases to trimming and J lost 10 bases, with 9 bases between them. Germline loops: CDR1 MNHNS, CDR2 SASEGT. The CDR3 DNA reads as TGTGCCAGCAGTGAGTACAGCGGAGCTTTCTTT. Residues: CASSEYSGAFF.

V is TRBV9 and J is TRBJ1-5, with TRBD1 matching over 8 bases. Trimming cost V 4 bases and J 0 bases; bases outside gene matches: 3. This CDR3 comprises 15 residues. Germline CDR1 is SGDLS and CDR2 is YYNGEE. CDR3 bases: TGTGCCAGCAGCCCCCAGGGGGCTAGCAATCAGCCCCAGCATTTT. It is translated as CASSPQGASNQPQHF.

The rearrangement links TRBV27 to TRBJ2-2, with 9 bases lining up with TRBD1. The J segment lost 7 bases and the V segment lost 2 bases, leaving 5 bases of the junction unmatched. Germline V gene data show CDR1 as MNHEY and CDR2 as SMNVEV (reference sequence). This CDR3 is 15 amino acids long. The CDR3 bases are TGTGCCAGCAGTTTAACGGGACAGGGCCACGGGGAGCTGTTTTTT. It yields the protein CASSLTGQGHGELFF.

V usage is TRBV5-1 and J usage is TRBJ2-7; 7 bases map to TRBD2. The CDR3 is made up of 14 amino acids. Looked up from germline, CDR1 is SGHRS and CDR2 is YFSETQ. The V gene end was trimmed by 4 bases and the J gene end by 7 bases; junction bases not matched to a gene: 11. The CDR3 DNA reads as TGCGCCAGCAGCCCCGGGGGAGGGCCCTTTGAGCAGTACTTC. It yields the protein CASSPGGGPFEQYF.

V gene TRBV20-1 combines with J gene TRBJ2-1; D gene unclear. There are 10 residues in the CDR3. The germline V gene encodes CDR1 DFQATT and CDR2 SNEGSKA (reference sequence). Deletions cut 3 bases from V and 8 bases from J, with 5 bases between. In DNA, the CDR3 is TGCAGTGCTAGTCCCGATGAGCAGTTCTTC. As protein: CSASPDEQFF.

CDR3 sequence reads: CASSQVSDEQYF. The CDR3 coding sequence is TGTGCCAGCAGCCAAGTGTCGGACGAGCAGTACTTC. The rearrangement joins TRBV3-1 (or the pseudogene TRBV3-2) to TRBJ2-7, with D unresolved. Germline V gene data show CDR1 as LGHDT and CDR2 as YNNKEL (reference sequence). V lost 1 base and J 5 bases, leaving 6 bases between the germline ends. The CDR3 runs 12 residues.

This sequence joins TRBV6-6 and TRBJ2-7; TRBD1 is a possible D gene (6 bases). This CDR3 contains 12 residues. The V end was cut by 7 bases, the J end by 7 bases, with 14 bases between. The germline CDR1 and CDR2 sequences are MNHNY and SVGAGI (reference sequence). This chain's CDR3 is CASTGDSPEQYF. The CDR3 region has the DNA TGTGCCAGCACAGGGGATTCGCCAGAGCAGTACTTC.

This clone was seen once. J is TRBJ2-1 and V is TRBV3-1 (or the pseudogene TRBV3-2), with a weak D call TRBD2 (5 bases). Germline CDR1 LGHDT, CDR2 YNNKEL (reference sequence). CDR3 length: 14 amino acids. V was pared by 6 bases and J by 4 bases, with 13 bases between. In nucleotides, the CDR3 is TGTGCCAGCAGAGAACGGGGAGTATACAATGAGCAGTTCTTC. Translating it yields CASRERGVYNEQFF.

The chain combines TRBV28 with TRBJ1-1; D is unresolved. Looked up from germline, CDR1 is MDHEN and CDR2 is SYDVKM. The CDR3 is made up of 13 amino acids. V lost 7 bases and J lost 2, with 11 bases in between. The CDR3 region has the DNA TGTGCCAGCATCGGCGGCGGCAACACTGAAGCTTTCTTT. Amino acids: CASIGGGNTEAFF.